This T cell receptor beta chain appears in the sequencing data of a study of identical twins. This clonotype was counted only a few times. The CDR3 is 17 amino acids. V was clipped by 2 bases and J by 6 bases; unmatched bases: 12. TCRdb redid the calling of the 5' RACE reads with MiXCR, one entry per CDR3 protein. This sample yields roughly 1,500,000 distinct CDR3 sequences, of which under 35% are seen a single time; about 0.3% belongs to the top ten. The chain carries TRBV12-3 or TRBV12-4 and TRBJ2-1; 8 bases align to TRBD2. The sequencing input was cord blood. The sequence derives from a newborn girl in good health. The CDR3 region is CASSLMVAGNSLNEQFF. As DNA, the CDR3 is TGTGCCAGCAGTTTAATGGTAGCGGGGAACTCCCTCAATGAGCAGTTCTTC.